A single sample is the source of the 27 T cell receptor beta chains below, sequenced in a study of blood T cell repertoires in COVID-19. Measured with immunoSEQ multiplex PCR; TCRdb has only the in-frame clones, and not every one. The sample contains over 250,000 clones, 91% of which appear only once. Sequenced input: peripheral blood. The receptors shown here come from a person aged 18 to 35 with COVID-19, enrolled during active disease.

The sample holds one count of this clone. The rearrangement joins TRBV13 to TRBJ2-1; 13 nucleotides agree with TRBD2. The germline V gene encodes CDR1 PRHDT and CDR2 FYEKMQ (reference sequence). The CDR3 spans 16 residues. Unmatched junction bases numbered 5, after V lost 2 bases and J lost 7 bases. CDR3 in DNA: TGTGCCAGCAGCTTATTGGGGACTAGCGGGGTGAATGAGCAGTTCTTC. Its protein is CASSLLGTSGVNEQFF.

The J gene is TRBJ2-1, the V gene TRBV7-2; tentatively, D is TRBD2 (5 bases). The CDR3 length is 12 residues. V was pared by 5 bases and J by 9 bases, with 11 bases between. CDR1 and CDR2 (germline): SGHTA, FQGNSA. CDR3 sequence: CASSEGTFEQFF. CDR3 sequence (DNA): TGTGCCAGCAGCGAGGGAACATTTGAGCAGTTCTTC. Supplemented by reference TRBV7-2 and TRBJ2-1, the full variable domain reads GAGVSQSPSNKVTEKGKDVELRCDPISGHTALYWYRQSLGQGLEFLIYFQGNSAPDKSGLPSDRFSAERTGGSVSTLTIQRTQQEDSAVYLCASSEGTFEQFFGPGTRLTVL.

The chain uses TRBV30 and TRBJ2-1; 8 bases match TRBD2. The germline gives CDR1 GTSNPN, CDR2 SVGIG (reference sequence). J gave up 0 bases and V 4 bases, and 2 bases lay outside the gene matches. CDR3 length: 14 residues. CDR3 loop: CAWTSGFSYNEQFF. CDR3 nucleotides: TGTGCCTGGACTAGCGGGTTCTCCTACAATGAGCAGTTCTTC.

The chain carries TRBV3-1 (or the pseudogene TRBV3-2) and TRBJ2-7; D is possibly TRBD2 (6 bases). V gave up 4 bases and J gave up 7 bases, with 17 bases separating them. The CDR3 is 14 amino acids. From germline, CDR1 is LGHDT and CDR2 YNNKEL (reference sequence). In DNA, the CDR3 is TGTGCCAGCAGCCTTAGCGGCAACCTACGAGAGCAGTACTTC. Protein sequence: CASSLSGNLREQYF.

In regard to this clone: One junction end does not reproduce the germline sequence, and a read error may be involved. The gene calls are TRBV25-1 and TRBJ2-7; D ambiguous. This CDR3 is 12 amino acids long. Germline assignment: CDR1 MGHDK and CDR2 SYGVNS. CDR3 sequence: CASSELGTQLFF. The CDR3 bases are TGTGCCAGCAGTGAACTCGGAACTCAACTATTCTTC.

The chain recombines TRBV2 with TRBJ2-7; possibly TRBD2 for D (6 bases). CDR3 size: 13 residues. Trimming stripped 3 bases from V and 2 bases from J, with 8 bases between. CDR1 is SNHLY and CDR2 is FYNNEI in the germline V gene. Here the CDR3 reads CASSERGAYEQYF. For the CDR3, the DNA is TGTGCCAGCAGTGAGCGGGGAGCCTACGAGCAGTACTTC.

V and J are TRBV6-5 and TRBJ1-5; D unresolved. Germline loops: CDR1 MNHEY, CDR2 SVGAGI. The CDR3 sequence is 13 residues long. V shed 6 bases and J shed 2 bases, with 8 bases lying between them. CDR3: CASRKGGNQPQHF. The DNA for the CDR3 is TGTGCCAGCAGAAAAGGAGGCAATCAGCCCCAGCATTTT.

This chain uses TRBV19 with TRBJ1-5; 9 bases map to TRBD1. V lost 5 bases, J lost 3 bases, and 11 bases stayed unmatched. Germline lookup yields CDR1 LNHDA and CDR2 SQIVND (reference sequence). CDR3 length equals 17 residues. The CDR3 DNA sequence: TGTGCCAGTAGTTTCCCAGCCGGGACAGGGTTCAATCAGCCCCAGCATTTT. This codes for CASSFPAGTGFNQPQHF. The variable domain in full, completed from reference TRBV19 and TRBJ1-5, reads DGGITQSPKYLFRKEGQNVTLSCEQNLNHDAMYWYRQDPGQGLRLIYYSQIVNDFQKGDIAEGYSVSREKKESFPLTVTSAQKNPTAFYLCASSFPAGTGFNQPQHFGDGTRLSIL.

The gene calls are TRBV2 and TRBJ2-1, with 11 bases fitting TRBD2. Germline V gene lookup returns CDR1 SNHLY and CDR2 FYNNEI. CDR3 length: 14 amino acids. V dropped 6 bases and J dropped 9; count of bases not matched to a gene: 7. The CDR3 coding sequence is TGTGCCAGCAGCCCTACTAGCGGGAGCACTGAGCAGTTCTTC. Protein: CASSPTSGSTEQFF.

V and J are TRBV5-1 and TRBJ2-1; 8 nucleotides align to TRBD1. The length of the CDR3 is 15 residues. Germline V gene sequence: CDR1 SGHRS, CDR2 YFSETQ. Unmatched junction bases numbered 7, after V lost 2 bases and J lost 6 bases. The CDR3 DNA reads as TGCGCCAGCAGCTTTTCCCAGGGGGCTATCAATGAGCAGTTCTTC. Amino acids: CASSFSQGAINEQFF.

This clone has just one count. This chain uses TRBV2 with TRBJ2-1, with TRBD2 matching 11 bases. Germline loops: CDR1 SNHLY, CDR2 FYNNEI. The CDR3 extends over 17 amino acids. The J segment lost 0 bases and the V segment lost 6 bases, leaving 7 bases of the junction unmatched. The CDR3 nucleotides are TGTGCCAGCAGCGGAGAAACTAGCGGGAGCTCCTACAATGAGCAGTTCTTC. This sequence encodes CASSGETSGSSYNEQFF.

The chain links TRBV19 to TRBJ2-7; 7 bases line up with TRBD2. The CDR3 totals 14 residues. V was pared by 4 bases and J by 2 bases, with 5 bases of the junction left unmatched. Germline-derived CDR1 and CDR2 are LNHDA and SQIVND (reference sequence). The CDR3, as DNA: TGTGCCAGTAGTACGGGCGGGGGTCCCTACGAGCAGTACTTC. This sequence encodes CASSTGGGPYEQYF.

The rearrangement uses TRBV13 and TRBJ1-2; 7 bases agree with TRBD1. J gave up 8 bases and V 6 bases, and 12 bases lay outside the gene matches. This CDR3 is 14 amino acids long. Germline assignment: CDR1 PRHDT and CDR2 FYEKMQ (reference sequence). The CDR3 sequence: CASRLNMGTDGYTF. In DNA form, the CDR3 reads TGTGCCAGCAGATTAAATATGGGGACAGACGGCTACACCTTC.

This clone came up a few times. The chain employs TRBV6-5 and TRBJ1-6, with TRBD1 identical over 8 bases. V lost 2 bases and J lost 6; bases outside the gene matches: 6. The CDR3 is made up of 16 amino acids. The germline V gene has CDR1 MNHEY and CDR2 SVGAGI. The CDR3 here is CASSYGGDRLNSPLHF. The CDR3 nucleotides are TGTGCCAGCAGTTACGGGGGGGACAGGCTTAATTCACCCCTCCACTTT.

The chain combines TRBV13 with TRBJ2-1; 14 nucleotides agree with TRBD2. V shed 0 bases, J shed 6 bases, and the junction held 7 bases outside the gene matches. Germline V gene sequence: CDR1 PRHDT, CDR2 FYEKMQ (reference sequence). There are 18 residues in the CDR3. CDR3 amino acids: CASSLGWGTSGSINEQFF. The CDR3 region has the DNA TGTGCCAGCAGCTTAGGGTGGGGGACTAGCGGGAGTATCAATGAGCAGTTCTTC.

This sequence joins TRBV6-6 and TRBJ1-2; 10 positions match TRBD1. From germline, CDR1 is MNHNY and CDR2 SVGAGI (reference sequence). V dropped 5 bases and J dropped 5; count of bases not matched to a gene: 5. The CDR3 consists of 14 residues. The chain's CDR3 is CASSPTGGEYGYTF. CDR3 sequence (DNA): TGTGCCAGCAGTCCGACAGGGGGCGAATATGGCTACACCTTC.

CDR3 bases: TGCGCCAGCAGCTTTCAAACCGGGACAGGGACCTACGAGCAGTACTTC. It translates to CASSFQTGTGTYEQYF. The chain recombines TRBV5-1 with TRBJ2-7; TRBD1 matches at 9 bases. Germline V gene sequence: CDR1 SGHRS, CDR2 YFSETQ. This CDR3 is 16 amino acids long. The V and J ends lost 2 bases and 2 bases, in that order; junction bases with no gene match: 8. Variable domain in full (rest from reference TRBV5-1 and TRBJ2-7): KAGVTQTPRYLIKTRGQQVTLSCSPISGHRSVSWYQQTPGQGLQFLFEYFSETQRNKGNFPGRFSGRQFSNSRSEMNVSTLELGDSALYLCASSFQTGTGTYEQYFGPGTRLTVT.

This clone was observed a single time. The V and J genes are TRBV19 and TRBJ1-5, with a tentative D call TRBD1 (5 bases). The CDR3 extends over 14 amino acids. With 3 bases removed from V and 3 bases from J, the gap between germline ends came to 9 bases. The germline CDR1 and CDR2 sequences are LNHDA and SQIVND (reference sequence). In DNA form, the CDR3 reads TGTGCCAGTAGTATCGGGGGTAACAATCAGCCCCAGCATTTT. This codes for CASSIGGNNQPQHF.

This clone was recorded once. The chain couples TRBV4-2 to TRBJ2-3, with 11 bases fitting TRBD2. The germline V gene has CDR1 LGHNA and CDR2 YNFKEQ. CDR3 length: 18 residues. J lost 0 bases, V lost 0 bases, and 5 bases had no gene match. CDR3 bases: TGTGCCAGCAGCCAAGATGGGACTAGCGGCCGTAGCACAGATACGCAGTATTTT. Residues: CASSQDGTSGRSTDTQYF.

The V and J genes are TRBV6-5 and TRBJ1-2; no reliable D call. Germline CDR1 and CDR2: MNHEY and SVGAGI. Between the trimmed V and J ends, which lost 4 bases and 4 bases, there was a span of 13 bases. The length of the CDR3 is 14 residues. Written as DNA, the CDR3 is TGTGCCAGCAGTTCCACACCTTCTTCCTATGGCTACACCTTC. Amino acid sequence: CASSSTPSSYGYTF.

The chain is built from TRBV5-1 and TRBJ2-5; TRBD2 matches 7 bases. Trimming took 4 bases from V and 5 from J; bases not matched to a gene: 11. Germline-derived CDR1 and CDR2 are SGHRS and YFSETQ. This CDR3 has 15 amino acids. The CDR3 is CASSPSGLIDETQYF. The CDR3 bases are TGCGCCAGCAGCCCTTCGGGACTAATTGATGAGACCCAGTACTTC.

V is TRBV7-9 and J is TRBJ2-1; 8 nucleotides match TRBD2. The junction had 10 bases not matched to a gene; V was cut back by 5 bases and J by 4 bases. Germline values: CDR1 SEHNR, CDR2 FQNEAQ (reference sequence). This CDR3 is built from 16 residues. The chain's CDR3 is CASSAKLAEVYNEQFF. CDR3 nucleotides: TGTGCCAGCAGCGCCAAACTAGCGGAGGTTTACAATGAGCAGTTCTTC.

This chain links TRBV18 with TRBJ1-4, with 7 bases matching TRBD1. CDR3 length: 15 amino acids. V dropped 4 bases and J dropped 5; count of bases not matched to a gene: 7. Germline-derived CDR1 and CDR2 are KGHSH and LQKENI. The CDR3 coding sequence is TGTGCCAGCTCACAACCGACAGGGACAAATGAAAAACTGTTTTTT. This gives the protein CASSQPTGTNEKLFF.

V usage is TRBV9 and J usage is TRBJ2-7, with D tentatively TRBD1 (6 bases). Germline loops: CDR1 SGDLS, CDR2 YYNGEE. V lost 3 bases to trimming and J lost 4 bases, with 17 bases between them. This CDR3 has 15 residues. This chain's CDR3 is CASSASGTSTYEQYF. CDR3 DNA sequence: TGTGCCAGCAGCGCATCCGGGACATCTACTTACGAGCAGTACTTC.

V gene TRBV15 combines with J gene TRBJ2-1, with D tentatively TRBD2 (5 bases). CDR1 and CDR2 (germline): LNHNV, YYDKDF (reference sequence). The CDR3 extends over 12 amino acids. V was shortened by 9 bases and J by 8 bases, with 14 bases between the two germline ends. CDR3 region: CATLAANDEQFF. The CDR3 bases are TGTGCCACTCTAGCTGCAAACGATGAGCAGTTCTTC.

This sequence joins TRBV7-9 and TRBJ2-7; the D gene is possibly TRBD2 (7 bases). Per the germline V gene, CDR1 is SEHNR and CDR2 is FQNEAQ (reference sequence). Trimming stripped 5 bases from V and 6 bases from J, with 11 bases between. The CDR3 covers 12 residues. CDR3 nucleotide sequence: TGTGCCAGCAGCCCCGGGGGGCCCGAGCAGTACTTC. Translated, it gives CASSPGGPEQYF.

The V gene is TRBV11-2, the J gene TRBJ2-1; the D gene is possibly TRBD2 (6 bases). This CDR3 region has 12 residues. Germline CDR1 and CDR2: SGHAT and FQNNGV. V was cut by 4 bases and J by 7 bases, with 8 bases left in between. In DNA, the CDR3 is TGTGCCAGCAGCTCTCGGGGGAATGAGCAGTTCTTC. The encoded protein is CASSSRGNEQFF.